This T cell receptor beta chain was observed in a study of cytomegalovirus exposure and HLA in healthy donors. The ends were cut back, 4 bases at V and 4 bases at J, with 15 bases in the middle. The CDR3 covers 15 residues. CDR1 and CDR2 from the germline V gene are SEHNR and FQNEAQ (reference sequence). TCRdb's copy holds only in-frame clones and misses some; the assay was immunoSEQ multiplex PCR. Among 250,000 to 400,000 clones listed, 88% were seen once. The sequence was collected from a man aged 25-45 years in good health and CMV-seronegative. The source material was PBMCs. The V call is TRBV7-9, the J call TRBJ2-3; a weak D match, TRBD2 (6 bases). CDR3 residues: CASSSLAYGADTQYF. DNA of the CDR3: TGTGCCAGCAGCTCCCTAGCGTATGGCGCAGATACGCAGTATTTT.